This TCR beta chain was identified during a study of blood T cell dynamics during melanoma immunotherapy. Study summary: First-line therapy was either pembrolizumab or nivolumab with ipilimumab for metastatic melanoma. Broader study findings: Clones driving repertoire changes may be melanoma-specific or general immune activation.

Sample time point: week 3, after first cycle of checkpoint inhibitor. Produced via immunoSEQ multiplex PCR; TCRdb's table is partial and in-frame only. The sample shows 4,000 to 4,500 clones, around 78% of them seen only once. To note about this clone: As yet, its antigen is unknown.

The CDR3 runs to 15 residues. With 4 bases clipped from V and 6 bases from J, the junction kept 7 bases outside the gene matches. Per germline, CDR1 SGHRS and CDR2 YFSETQ. The chain carries TRBV5-1 and TRBJ2-7; 13 bases map to TRBD2. The TCR comes from a human donor with melanoma. The specimen comprised blood, sampled from a patient treated with checkpoint blockade. The CDR3 loop reads CASSPTGTSGAEQYF. The CDR3, as DNA: TGCGCCAGCAGCCCGACCGGGACTAGCGGGGCCGAGCAGTACTTC. Full variable domain (rest looked up from reference TRBV5-1 and TRBJ2-7): KAGVTQTPRYLIKTRGQQVTLSCSPISGHRSVSWYQQTPGQGLQFLFEYFSETQRNKGNFPGRFSGRQFSNSRSEMNVSTLELGDSALYLCASSPTGTSGAEQYFGPGTRLTVT.